The 14 T cell receptor beta chains reported below all come from one sample, sequenced in a study of T cell repertoires in cytomegalovirus infection. TCRdb reprocessed the reads with MiXCR, giving one entry per CDR3 protein. Among some 150,000 distinct CDR3 sequences listed, approximately 5.9% were seen once. Source material: PBMCs. These receptors were obtained from a human donor in good health (CMV status not recorded). Some clones in this sample may be carry-over from other donors' samples.

V is TRBV20-1 and J is TRBJ1-2; 8 nucleotides match TRBD1. The CDR3 has 12 amino acids. Germline values: CDR1 DFQATT, CDR2 SNEGSKA (reference sequence). V dropped 6 bases and J dropped 6; count of bases not matched to a gene: 6. This CDR3 reads CSAYDRGDGYTF. The CDR3 nucleotides are TGCAGTGCCTACGACAGGGGAGATGGCTACACCTTC.

This clonotype was counted many times. The rearrangement uses TRBV20-1 and TRBJ2-5; TRBD2 aligns across 11 bases. Germline CDR1 and CDR2: DFQATT and SNEGSKA (reference sequence). V was clipped by 6 bases and J by 8 bases; unmatched bases: 11. The CDR3 length is 14 residues. DNA of the CDR3: TGCAGTGCCGCCTCTAGCGGGGGGCCCGTTACCCAGTACTTC. Its protein product is CSAASSGGPVTQYF.

The J gene is TRBJ1-2, the V gene TRBV6-5; weak D call: TRBD1 (5 bases). Germline loops: CDR1 MNHEY, CDR2 SVGAGI. The V end lost 2 bases, the J end lost 4 bases, and 20 bases lay between the germline ends. This CDR3 is 17 amino acids long. This chain's CDR3 is CASSYVGPTTIAYGYTF. As DNA, the CDR3 is TGTGCCAGCAGTTACGTGGGACCGACTACCATAGCCTATGGCTACACCTTC.

In DNA, the CDR3 is TGTGCCAGCAGCTTAGGAGGACTAGCGGGGGTTTCCTACGAGCAGTACTTC. Its translation is CASSLGGLAGVSYEQYF. This rearrangement joins TRBV7-6 to TRBJ2-7; TRBD2 matches at 13 bases. The germline CDR1 and CDR2 sequences are SGHVS and FNYEAQ. V shed 1 base and J 1 base; nucleotides not matched to a gene: 4. This CDR3 has 17 residues.

Only a few counts were recorded for this clonotype. The chain couples TRBV3-1 to TRBJ2-5; 8 nucleotides match TRBD2. J lost 0 bases, V lost 0 bases, and 9 bases had no gene match. CDR3 length: 18 residues. Looked up from germline, CDR1 is LGHDT and CDR2 is YNNKEL (reference sequence). The CDR3 sequence is CASSQDLGSGIYQETQYF. The CDR3 region has the DNA TGTGCCAGCAGCCAAGATCTTGGTAGCGGGATCTACCAAGAGACCCAGTACTTC.

This clonotype was picked up a small number of times. The junction differs from germline at one of its ends, possibly a read error. This chain links TRBV4-1 with TRBJ2-7; no clear D gene. The CDR3 runs to 17 residues. Germline V gene data show CDR1 as MGHRA and CDR2 as YSYEKL. This CDR3 is CASSQDLTGFAGYEQYF. The DNA for the CDR3 is TGTGCCAGCAGCCAAGATCTTACCGGGTTCGCTGGCTACGAGCAGTACTTC.

The table lists this clonotype with a few counts. J is TRBJ2-7 and V is TRBV29-1; the match to TRBD1 covers 11 bases. The V and J ends lost 4 bases and 6 bases, in that order; junction bases with no gene match: 5. The V gene's germline CDR1 is SQVTM and CDR2 ANQGSEA. The CDR3 length is 13 residues. The CDR3 region is CSVGWTGGSEQYF. The DNA of the CDR3 is TGCAGCGTTGGGTGGACAGGGGGCAGCGAGCAGTACTTC.

Regarding this clonotype: This may come from a read error, since a much larger clone is one base off. The chain employs TRBV7-2 and TRBJ2-6, with a weak D call TRBD1 (5 bases). The V end lost 8 bases, the J end lost 2 bases, and 16 bases lay between the germline ends. In germline, CDR1 is SGHTA, CDR2 FQGNSA. The CDR3 runs to 16 residues. CDR3 in DNA: TGTGCCAGCGGCGTGGCAGGGATTGCTGGGGCCAACGTCCTGACTTTC. It is translated as CASGVAGIAGANVLTF.

This clonotype occurred many times. This rearrangement joins TRBV15 to TRBJ1-5, with D unresolved. V was trimmed by 8 bases and J by 2 bases, leaving 16 bases between them. This CDR3 contains 15 residues. CDR1 LNHNV and CDR2 YYDKDF come from the germline V gene (reference sequence). CDR3 sequence reads: CATAEGTVGNQPQHF. The CDR3 coding sequence is TGTGCCACCGCCGAGGGAACGGTAGGCAATCAGCCCCAGCATTTT.

The chain is built from TRBV5-1 and TRBJ1-2; 10 nucleotides agree with TRBD1. V was clipped by 4 bases and J by 4 bases; unmatched bases: 7. Germline CDR1 and CDR2: SGHRS and YFSETQ. The CDR3 sequence is 15 residues long. CDR3 protein: CASSPRQGAGYGYTF. CDR3 bases: TGCGCCAGCAGCCCCAGACAGGGGGCGGGCTATGGCTACACCTTC.

This clonotype was detected only a few times. The V call is TRBV10-3, the J call TRBJ1-5, with D perhaps TRBD1 (5 bases). Germline CDR1 and CDR2: ENHRY and SYGVKD. V was shortened by 3 bases and J by 5 bases, with 14 bases between the two germline ends. The CDR3 sequence is 15 residues long. The DNA of the CDR3 is TGTGCCATCAGTGAACCAGGGATCGGCGATCAGCCCCAGCATTTT. Protein sequence: CAISEPGIGDQPQHF.

In this sample, this clonotype turned up many times. The CDR3 protein is CASGRGPNNEQFF. CDR3 DNA sequence: TGTGCCAGCGGTAGGGGCCCTAACAATGAGCAGTTCTTC. V gene TRBV6-2 or TRBV6-3 combines with J gene TRBJ2-1; possible D gene TRBD1, 5 bases. The CDR3 totals 13 residues. Germline-derived CDR1 and CDR2 are MNHEY and SVGEGT. Trimming shortened V by 8 bases and J by 5 bases, and 13 bases separated the two germline ends.

V and J are TRBV19 and TRBJ1-5; D gene unclear. The CDR3 runs to 15 residues. V was cut by 5 bases and J by 0 bases, with 11 bases left in between. The germline V gene encodes CDR1 LNHDA and CDR2 SQIVND (reference sequence). The CDR3, as DNA: TGTGCCAGTAGTGTGGACGTGGTTAGCAATCAGCCCCAGCATTTT. Amino acids: CASSVDVVSNQPQHF.

This clonotype was seen only a few times. The chain is built from TRBV29-1 and TRBJ2-5; D unclear. The CDR3 is made up of 11 amino acids. Trimming stripped 3 bases from V and 3 bases from J, with 5 bases between. Germline V gene sequence: CDR1 SQVTM, CDR2 ANQGSEA. The CDR3: CSVDPKETQYF. The CDR3 DNA follows: TGCAGCGTTGACCCAAAAGAGACCCAGTACTTC.